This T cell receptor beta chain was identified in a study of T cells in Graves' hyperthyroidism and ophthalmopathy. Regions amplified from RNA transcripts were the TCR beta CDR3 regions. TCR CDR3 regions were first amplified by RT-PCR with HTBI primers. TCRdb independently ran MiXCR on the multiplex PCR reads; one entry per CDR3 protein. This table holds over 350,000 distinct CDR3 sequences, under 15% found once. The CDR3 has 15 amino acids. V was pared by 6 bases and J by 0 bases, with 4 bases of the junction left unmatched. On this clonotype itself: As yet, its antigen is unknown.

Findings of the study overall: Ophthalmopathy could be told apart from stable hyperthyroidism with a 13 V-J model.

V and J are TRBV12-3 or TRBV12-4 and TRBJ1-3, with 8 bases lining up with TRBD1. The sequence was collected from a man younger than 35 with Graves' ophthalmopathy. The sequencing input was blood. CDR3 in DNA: TGTGCCAGCAGCTCAGACAGGGGCTCTGGAAACACCATATATTTT. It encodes CASSSDRGSGNTIYF.